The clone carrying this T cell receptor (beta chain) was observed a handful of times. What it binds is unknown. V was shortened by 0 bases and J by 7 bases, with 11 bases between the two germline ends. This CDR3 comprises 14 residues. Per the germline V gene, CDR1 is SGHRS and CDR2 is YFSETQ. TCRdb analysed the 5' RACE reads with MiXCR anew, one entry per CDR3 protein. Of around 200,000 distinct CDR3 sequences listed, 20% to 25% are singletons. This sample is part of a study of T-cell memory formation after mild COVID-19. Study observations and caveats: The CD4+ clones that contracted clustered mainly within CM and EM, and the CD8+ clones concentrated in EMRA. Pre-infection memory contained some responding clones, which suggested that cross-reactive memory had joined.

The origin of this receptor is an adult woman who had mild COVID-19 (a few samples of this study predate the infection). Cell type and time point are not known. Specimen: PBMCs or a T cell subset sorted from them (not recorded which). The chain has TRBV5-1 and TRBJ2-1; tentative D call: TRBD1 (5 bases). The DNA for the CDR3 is TGCGCCAGCAGCTTGGGCGACAGCTCAAATGAGCAGTTCTTC. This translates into CASSLGDSSNEQFF.